The table lists the clone carrying this TCR beta chain with a few counts. Its specificity is unknown. The sample originates from a study of T-cell memory formation after mild COVID-19. General study findings and limits: There were some responding clones in pre-infection memory, which suggested that cross-reactive memory had joined.

Researchers used 5'RACE with constant-segment primers to make TCR alpha and TCR beta cDNA libraries that carry sample barcodes and UMIs. One entry per CDR3 protein, called by TCRdb with MiXCR from the 5' RACE reads. The table lists around 300,000 distinct CDR3 sequences, 13% of them singletons, with about 21% in the top ten. The CDR3 covers 18 residues. The receptor's source is a man in his late teens or twenties who had mild COVID-19 (a few samples of this study predate the infection). Cell type and time point are not known. V gene TRBV3-2 combines with J gene TRBJ2-2; the table calls TRBD1, which could not be checked here. TRBV3-2 is classified as a pseudogene. Specimen: PBMCs or a T cell subset sorted from them (not recorded which). The CDR3 region is CASSQELGRDRSTGELFF. CDR3 nucleotides: TGTGCCAGCAGCCAAGAACTTGGCCGGGACCGATCCACCGGGGAGCTGTTTTTT.